This TCR beta chain was sequenced during a study of blood T cell repertoires in COVID-19. Overall study context: PBMCs, B-cell-depleted T cells, or T cells were the source of the cDNA or gDNA that made up the material.

Per germline, CDR1 PRHDT and CDR2 FYEKMQ (reference sequence). The CDR3 is made up of 12 amino acids. V was pared by 6 bases and J by 8 bases, with 12 bases between. All enrollees were roughly 18 to 90 years old and from about two dozen US areas. Clinical history as reported by participants underpinned cohort assignment. In the study's own analysis: By means of reference gene primer amplification, nucleated cell counts were estimated. Repertoires were generated with immunoSEQ multiplex PCR, while TCRdb's copy carries only in-frame clones and drops some. That table supplies the V and J calls and clone size; D and trimming were determined from the DNA. Found here are over 110,000 clones, roughly 83% of them singletons; the top ten hold 4.5% to 5.5%.

This chain links TRBV13 with TRBJ2-3; D is unresolved. The clonotype was recovered from a man aged 35-49 years with acute COVID-19. The sample comprised PBMCs or T cells enriched from blood (not recorded which). The CDR3 sequence: CASRFRSGTQYF. The CDR3 DNA follows: TGTGCCAGCAGATTTAGGTCAGGTACGCAGTATTTT.